The entry below gives a single T cell receptor (beta chain) sequence along with its context. This sample was included in a study of blood T cell repertoires in COVID-19. The V segment lost 1 base and the J segment 6 bases; nucleotides outside the gene matches: 6. Germline V gives CDR1 SGHTA, CDR2 FQGNSA. The CDR3 runs 15 residues. TCRdb keeps only in-frame clones here, not all; method: immunoSEQ multiplex PCR. The sample has roughly 28,000 clones, around nine tenths seen once; the top ten hold 4% to 5.5%. Sequenced sample: peripheral blood. This sequence was found in a man in his 70s with active COVID-19. The chain employs TRBV7-2 and TRBJ2-1, with TRBD2 identical over 7 bases. The CDR3 DNA sequence: TGTGCCAGCAGCTTAGGGGCGGCTAGCGGCAATGAGCAGTTCTTC. It translates to CASSLGAASGNEQFF.